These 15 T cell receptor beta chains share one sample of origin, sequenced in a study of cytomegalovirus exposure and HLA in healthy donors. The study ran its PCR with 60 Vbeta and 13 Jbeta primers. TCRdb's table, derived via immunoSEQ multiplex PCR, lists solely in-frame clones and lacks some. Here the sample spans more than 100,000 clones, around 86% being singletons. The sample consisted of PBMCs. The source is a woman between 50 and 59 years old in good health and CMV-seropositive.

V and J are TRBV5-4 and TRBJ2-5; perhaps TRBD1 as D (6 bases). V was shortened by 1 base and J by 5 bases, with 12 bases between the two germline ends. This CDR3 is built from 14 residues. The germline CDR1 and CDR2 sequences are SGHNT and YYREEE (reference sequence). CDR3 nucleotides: TGTGCCAGCAGCTTGTGGGGCAGGGGTGAGACCCAGTACTTC. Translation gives CASSLWGRGETQYF.

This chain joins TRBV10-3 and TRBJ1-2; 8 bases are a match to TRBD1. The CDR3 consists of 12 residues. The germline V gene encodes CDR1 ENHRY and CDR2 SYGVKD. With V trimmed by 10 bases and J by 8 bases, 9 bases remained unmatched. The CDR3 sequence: CATRDRLVGYTF. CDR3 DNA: TGTGCCACCAGGGACAGGTTGGTAGGCTACACCTTC.

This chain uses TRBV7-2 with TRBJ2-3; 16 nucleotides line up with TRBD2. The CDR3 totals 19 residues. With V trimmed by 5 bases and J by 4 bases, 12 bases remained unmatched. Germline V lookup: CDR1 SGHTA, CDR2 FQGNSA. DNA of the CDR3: TGTGCCAGCAGCGCGAGTCCGGGACTAGCGGGGGGGCGGGCAGATACGCAGTATTTT. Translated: CASSASPGLAGGRADTQYF.

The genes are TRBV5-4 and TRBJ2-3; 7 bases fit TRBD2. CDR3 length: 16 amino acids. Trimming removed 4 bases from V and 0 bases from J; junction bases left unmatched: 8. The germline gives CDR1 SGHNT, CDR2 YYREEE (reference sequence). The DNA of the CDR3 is TGTGCCAGCAGCCCAGGCGGGACTAAGAGCACAGATACGCAGTATTTT. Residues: CASSPGGTKSTDTQYF.

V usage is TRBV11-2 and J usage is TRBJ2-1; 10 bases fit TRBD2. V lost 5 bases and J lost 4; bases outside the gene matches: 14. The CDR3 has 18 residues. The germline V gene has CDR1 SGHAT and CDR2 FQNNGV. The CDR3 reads CASSLLRPSGRIYNEQFF. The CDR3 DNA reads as TGTGCCAGCAGCCTCCTCAGGCCTAGCGGGAGAATTTACAATGAGCAGTTCTTC.

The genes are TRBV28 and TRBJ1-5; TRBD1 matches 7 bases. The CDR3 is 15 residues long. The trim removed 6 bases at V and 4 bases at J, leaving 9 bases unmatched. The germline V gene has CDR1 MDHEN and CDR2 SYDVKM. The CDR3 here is CASRPSDRRNQPQHF. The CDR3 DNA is TGTGCCAGCAGGCCTTCGGACAGGAGAAATCAGCCCCAGCATTTT.

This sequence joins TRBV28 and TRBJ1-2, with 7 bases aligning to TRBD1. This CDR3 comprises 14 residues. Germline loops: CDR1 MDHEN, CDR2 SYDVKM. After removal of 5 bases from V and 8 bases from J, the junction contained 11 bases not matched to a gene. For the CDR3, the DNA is TGTGCCAGCAGTACCCCCCTGCAGGGGGAAGGCTACACCTTC. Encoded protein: CASSTPLQGEGYTF.

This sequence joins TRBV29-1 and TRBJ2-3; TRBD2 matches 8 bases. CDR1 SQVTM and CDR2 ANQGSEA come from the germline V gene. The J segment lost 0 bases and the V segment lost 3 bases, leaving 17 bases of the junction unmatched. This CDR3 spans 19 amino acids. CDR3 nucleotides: TGCAGCGTTGAGGGCATTGGGCGGGGGGCTGGAACTAGCACAGATACGCAGTATTTT. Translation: CSVEGIGRGAGTSTDTQYF.

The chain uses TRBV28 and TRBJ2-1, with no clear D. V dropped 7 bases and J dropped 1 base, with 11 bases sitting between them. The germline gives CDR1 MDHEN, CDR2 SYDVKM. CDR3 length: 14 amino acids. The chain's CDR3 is CASTGQASYNEQFF. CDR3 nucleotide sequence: TGTGCCAGCACAGGCCAGGCATCCTACAATGAGCAGTTCTTC. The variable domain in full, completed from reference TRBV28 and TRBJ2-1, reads DVKVTQSSRYLVKRTGEKVFLECVQDMDHENMFWYRQDPGLGLRLIYFSYDVKMKEKGDIPEGYSVSREKKERFSLILESASTNQTSMYLCASTGQASYNEQFFGPGTRLTVL.

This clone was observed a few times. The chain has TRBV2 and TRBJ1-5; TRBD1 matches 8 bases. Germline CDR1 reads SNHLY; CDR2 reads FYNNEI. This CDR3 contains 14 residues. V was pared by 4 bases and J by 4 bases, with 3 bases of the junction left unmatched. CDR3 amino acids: CASSGTGKNQPQHF. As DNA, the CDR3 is TGTGCCAGCAGTGGGACAGGGAAAAATCAGCCCCAGCATTTT.

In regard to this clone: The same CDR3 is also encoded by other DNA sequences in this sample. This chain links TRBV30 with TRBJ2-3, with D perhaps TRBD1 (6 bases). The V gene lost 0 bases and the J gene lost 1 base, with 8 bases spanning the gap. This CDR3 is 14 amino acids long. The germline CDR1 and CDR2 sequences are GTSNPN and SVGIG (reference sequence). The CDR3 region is CAWSVRGGTDTQYF. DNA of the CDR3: TGTGCCTGGAGTGTCAGGGGAGGCACAGATACGCAGTATTTT.

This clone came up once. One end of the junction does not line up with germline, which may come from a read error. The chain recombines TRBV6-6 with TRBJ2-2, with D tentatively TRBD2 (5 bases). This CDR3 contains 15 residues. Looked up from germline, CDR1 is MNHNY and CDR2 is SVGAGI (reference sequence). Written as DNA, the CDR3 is TGTGCCAGCAGTTACGACGCCCTGAACACCGGGAAGCTGTTTTTT. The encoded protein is CASSYDALNTGKLFF.

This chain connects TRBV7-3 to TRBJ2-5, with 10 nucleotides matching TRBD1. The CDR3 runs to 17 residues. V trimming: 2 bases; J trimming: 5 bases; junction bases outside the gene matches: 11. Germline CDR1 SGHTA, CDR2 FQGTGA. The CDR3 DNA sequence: TGTGCCAGCAGCTTATGGGGACGACAGGGGGCCGGGGAGACCCAGTACTTC. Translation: CASSLWGRQGAGETQYF.

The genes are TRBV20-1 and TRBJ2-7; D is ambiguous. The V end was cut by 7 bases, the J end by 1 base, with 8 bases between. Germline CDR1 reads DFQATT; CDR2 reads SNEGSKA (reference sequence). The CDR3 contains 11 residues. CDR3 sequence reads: CSVKLSYEQYF. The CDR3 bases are TGCAGTGTTAAATTATCCTACGAGCAGTACTTC.

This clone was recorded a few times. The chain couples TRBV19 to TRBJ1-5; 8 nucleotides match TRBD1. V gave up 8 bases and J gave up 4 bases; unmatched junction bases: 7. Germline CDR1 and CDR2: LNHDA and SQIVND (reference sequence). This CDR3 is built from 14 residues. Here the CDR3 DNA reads TGTGCCAGTCAACAGGGGGGAAGAAATCAGCCCCAGCATTTT. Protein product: CASQQGGRNQPQHF.